This T cell receptor (beta chain) was recovered during a study of T cell changes during pregnancy in multiple sclerosis. This CDR3 is 14 amino acids long. The germline gives CDR1 MNHEY, CDR2 SMNVEV (reference sequence). V was pared by 8 bases and J by 0 bases, with 2 bases of the junction left unmatched. TCRdb's table, derived via immunoSEQ multiplex PCR, lists solely in-frame clones and lacks some. Seen here are 25,000 to 35,000 clones, roughly 87% observed once, and the top ten hold about 10%. The J gene is TRBJ2-1, the V gene TRBV27; 9 nucleotides match TRBD2. The source of this sequence is a female donor with multiple sclerosis, enrolled in a pregnancy study. The specimen comprised CD8+ T cells from peripheral blood mononuclear cells, sampled in the second trimester of pregnancy. The CDR3 coding sequence is TGTGCCAGCCGTAGCGGGAGCTCCTACAATGAGCAGTTCTTC. Translation: CASRSGSSYNEQFF.